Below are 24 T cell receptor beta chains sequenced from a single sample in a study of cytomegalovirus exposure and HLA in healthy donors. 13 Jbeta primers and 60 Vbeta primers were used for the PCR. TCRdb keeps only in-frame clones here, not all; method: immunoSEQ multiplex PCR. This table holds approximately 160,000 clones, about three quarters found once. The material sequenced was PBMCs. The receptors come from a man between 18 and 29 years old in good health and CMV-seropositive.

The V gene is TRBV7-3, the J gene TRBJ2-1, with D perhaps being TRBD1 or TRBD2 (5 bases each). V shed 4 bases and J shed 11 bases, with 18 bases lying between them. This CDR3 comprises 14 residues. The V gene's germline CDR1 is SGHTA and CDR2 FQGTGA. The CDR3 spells CASSSTGQDTQQFF. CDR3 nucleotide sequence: TGTGCCAGCAGCTCAACGGGGCAGGACACCCAGCAGTTCTTC.

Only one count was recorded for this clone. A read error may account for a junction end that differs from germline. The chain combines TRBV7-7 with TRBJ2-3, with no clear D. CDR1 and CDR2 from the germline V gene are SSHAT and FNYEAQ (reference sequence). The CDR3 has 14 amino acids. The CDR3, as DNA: TGTGCTAGCAGCCCGACACTTAGCACAGATACGCAGTATTTT. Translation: CASSPTLSTDTQYF.

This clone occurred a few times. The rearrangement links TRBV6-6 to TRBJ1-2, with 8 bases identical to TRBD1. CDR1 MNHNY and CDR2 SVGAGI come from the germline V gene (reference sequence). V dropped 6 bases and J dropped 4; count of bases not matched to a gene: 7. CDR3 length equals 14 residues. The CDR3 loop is CASSQGQGLYGYTF. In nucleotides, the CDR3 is TGTGCCAGCAGCCAAGGACAGGGCCTCTATGGCTACACCTTC.

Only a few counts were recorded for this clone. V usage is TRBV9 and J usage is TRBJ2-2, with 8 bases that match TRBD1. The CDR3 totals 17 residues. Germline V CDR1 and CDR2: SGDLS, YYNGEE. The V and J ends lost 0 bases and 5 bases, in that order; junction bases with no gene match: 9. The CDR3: CASSVGGRGLQTGELFF. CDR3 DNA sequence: TGTGCCAGCAGCGTAGGGGGCAGGGGGCTTCAAACCGGGGAGCTGTTTTTT.

The CDR3 is CASSKASVGQSYNSPLHF. The CDR3 nucleotides read TGTGCCAGCAGCAAGGCCTCCGTTGGGCAATCCTATAATTCACCCCTCCACTTT. The V and J genes are TRBV21-1 and TRBJ1-6; the table's D call, TRBD1, has no DNA check behind it. TRBV21-1 is a pseudogene. This CDR3 has 18 amino acids.

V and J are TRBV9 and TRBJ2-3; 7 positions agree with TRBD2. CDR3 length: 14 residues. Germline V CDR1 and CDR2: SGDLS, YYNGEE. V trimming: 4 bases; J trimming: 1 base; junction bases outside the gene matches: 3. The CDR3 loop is CASSTSGGTDTQYF. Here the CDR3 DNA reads TGTGCCAGCAGCACGAGCGGGGGCACAGATACGCAGTATTTT.

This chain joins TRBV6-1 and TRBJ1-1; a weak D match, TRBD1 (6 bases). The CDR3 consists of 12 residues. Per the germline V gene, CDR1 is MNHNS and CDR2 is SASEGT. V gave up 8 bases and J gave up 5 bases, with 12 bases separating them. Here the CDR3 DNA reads TGTGCCAGCGTGGGGGGGCGGACTGAAGCTTTCTTT. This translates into CASVGGRTEAFF.

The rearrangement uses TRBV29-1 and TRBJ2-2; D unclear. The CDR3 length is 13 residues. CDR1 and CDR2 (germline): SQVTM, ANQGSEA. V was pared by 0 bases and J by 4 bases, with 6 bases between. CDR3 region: CSVEEVSTGELFF. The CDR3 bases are TGCAGCGTTGAAGAGGTCAGCACCGGGGAGCTGTTTTTT.

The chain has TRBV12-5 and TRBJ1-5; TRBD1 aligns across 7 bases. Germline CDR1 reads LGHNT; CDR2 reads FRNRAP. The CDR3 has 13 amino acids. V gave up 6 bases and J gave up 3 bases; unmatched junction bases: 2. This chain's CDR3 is CASGTGLNQPQHF. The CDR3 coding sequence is TGTGCTAGTGGGACAGGGCTCAATCAGCCCCAGCATTTT.

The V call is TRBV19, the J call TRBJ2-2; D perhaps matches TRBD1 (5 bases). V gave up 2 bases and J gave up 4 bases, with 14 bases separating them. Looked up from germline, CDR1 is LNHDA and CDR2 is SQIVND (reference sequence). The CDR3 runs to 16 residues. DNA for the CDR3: TGTGCCAGTAGTATACTACAGGATGCCGCCACCGGGGAGCTGTTTTTT. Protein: CASSILQDAATGELFF.

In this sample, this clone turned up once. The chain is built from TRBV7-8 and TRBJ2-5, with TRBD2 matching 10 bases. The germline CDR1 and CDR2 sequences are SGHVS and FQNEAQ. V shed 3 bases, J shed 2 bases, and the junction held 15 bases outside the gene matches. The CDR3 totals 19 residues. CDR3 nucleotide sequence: TGTGCCAGCAGCTTTATGCGCCTCAGGACTAGCGGAGAACAAGAGACCCAGTACTTC. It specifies CASSFMRLRTSGEQETQYF.

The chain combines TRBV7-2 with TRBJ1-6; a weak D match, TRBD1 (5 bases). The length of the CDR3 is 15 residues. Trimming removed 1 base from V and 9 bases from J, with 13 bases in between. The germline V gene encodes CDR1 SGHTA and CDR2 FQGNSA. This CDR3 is CASSLVYGAASPLHF. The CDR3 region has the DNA TGTGCCAGCAGCTTAGTCTATGGGGCTGCTTCACCCCTCCACTTT.

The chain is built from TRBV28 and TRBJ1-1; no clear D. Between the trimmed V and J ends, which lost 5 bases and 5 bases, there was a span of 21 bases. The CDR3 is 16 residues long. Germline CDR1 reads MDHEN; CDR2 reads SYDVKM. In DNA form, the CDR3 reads TGTGCCAGCAGTCTTACGTCGGGGTTCCGAGGGACTGAAGCTTTCTTT. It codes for CASSLTSGFRGTEAFF.

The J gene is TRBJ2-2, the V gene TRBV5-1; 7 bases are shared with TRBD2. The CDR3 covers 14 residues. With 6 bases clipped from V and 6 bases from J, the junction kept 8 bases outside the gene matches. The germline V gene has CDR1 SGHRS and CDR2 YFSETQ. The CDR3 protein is CASTGRESAGELFF. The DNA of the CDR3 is TGCGCCAGCACGGGGCGGGAGTCCGCCGGGGAGCTGTTTTTT. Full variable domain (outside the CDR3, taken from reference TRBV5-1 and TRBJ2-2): KAGVTQTPRYLIKTRGQQVTLSCSPISGHRSVSWYQQTPGQGLQFLFEYFSETQRNKGNFPGRFSGRQFSNSRSEMNVSTLELGDSALYLCASTGRESAGELFFGEGSRLTVL.

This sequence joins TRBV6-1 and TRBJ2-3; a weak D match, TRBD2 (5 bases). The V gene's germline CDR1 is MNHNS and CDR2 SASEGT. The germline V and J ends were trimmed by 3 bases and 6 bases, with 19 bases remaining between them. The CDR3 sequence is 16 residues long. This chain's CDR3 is CASSDRGPRLSDTQYF. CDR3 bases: TGTGCCAGCAGTGACAGAGGGCCTCGGTTGTCCGATACGCAGTATTTT.

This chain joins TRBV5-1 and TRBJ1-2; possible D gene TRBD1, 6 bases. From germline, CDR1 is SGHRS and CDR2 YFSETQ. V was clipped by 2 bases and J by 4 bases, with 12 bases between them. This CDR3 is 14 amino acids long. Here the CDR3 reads CASSFAGEGYGYTF. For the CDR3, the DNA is TGCGCCAGCAGCTTTGCAGGGGAGGGCTATGGCTACACCTTC.

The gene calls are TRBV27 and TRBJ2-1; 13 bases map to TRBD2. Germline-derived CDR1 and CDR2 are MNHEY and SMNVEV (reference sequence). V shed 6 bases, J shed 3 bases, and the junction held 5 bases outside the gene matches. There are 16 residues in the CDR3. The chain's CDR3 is CASSELAGGVYNEQFF. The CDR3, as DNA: TGTGCCAGCAGCGAACTAGCGGGAGGGGTCTACAATGAGCAGTTCTTC.

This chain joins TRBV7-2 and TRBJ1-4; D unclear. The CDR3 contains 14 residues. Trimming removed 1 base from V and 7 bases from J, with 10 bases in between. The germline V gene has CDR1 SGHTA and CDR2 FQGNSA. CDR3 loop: CASSLGRISEKLFF. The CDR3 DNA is TGTGCCAGCAGCTTAGGCAGGATTTCTGAAAAACTGTTTTTT. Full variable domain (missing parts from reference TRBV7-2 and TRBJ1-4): GAGVSQSPSNKVTEKGKDVELRCDPISGHTALYWYRQSLGQGLEFLIYFQGNSAPDKSGLPSDRFSAERTGGSVSTLTIQRTQQEDSAVYLCASSLGRISEKLFFGSGTQLSVL.

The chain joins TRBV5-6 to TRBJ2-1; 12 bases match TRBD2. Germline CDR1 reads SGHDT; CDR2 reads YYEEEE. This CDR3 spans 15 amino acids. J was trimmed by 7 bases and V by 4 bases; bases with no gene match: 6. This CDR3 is CASSGGLAGVNEQFF. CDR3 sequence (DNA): TGTGCCAGCAGCGGGGGACTAGCGGGCGTTAATGAGCAGTTCTTC.

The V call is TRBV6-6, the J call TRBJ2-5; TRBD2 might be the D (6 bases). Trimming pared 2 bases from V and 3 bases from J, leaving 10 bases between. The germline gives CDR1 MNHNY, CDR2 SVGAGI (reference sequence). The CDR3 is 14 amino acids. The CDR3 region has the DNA TGTGCCAGCAGTTACGGGAGGTGGGAAGAGACCCAGTACTTC. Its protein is CASSYGRWEETQYF.

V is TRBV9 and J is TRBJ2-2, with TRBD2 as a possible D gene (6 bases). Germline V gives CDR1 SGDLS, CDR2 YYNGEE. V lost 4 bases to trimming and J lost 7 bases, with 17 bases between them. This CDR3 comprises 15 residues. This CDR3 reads CASSPRGREDGELFF. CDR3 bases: TGTGCCAGCAGCCCGAGGGGCAGGGAGGACGGGGAGCTGTTTTTT.

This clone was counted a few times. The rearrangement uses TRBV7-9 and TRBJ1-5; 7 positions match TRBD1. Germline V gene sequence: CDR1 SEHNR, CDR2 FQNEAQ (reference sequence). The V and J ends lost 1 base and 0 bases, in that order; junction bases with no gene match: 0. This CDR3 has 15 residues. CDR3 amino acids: CASSLGTGSNQPQHF. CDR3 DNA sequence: TGTGCCAGCAGCTTAGGGACAGGTAGCAATCAGCCCCAGCATTTT.

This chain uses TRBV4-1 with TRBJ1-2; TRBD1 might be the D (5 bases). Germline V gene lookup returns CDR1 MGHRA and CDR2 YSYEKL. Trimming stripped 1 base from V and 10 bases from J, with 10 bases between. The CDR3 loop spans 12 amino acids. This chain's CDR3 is CASSQVGGDYTF. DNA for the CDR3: TGCGCCAGCAGCCAAGTGGGAGGGGACTACACCTTC.

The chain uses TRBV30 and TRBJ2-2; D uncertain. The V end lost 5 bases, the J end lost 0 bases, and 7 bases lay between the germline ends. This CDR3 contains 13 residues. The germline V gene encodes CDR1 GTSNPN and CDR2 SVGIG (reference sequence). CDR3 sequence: CAWCGANTGELFF. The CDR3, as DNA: TGTGCCTGGTGTGGCGCGAACACCGGGGAGCTGTTTTTT.